Below, 27 T cell receptor beta chains from the same sample are listed, as sequenced in a study of identical twins. TCRdb processed the 5' RACE reads anew with MiXCR; each CDR3 protein has one entry. Altogether 350,000 to 400,000 distinct CDR3 sequences are present, approximately 9.1% being singletons, with the ten largest covering over 7%. The material sequenced was naive T cells sorted from blood. All receptors derive from a woman aged 50 to 60 in good health.

In this sample, this clonotype turned up a few times. The chain recombines TRBV7-3 with TRBJ2-1; tentatively, D is TRBD1 (6 bases). The CDR3 loop spans 13 amino acids. CDR1 is SGHTA and CDR2 is FQGTGA in the germline V gene. Between the trimmed V and J ends, which lost 3 bases and 10 bases, there was a span of 13 bases. The CDR3 DNA reads TGTGCCAGCAGCTTGTATGGGACATCGGAGCAGTTCTTC. Protein product: CASSLYGTSEQFF.

This clonotype was picked up many times. The chain carries TRBV12-3 or TRBV12-4 and TRBJ1-1, with D maybe TRBD1 (6 bases). The V end was cut by 6 bases, the J end by 9 bases, with 20 bases between. This CDR3 has 14 residues. The CDR3 sequence: CASSMTRGVGKAFF. In DNA form, the CDR3 reads TGTGCCAGCAGCATGACAAGGGGGGTAGGGAAAGCTTTCTTT.

This chain connects TRBV5-1 to TRBJ2-6; 9 bases line up with TRBD2. This CDR3 region has 19 residues. CDR1 is SGHRS, CDR2 YFSETQ, per germline. J lost 0 bases, V lost 0 bases, and 7 bases had no gene match. The DNA for the CDR3 is TGCGCCAGCAGCTTGGACATAGCGGGAGCGTCCTCTGGGGCCAACGTCCTGACTTTC. It yields the protein CASSLDIAGASSGANVLTF.

This clonotype has ten or more counts. This chain uses TRBV5-1 with TRBJ2-7, with 10 bases identical to TRBD2. Germline V CDR1 and CDR2: SGHRS, YFSETQ. CDR3 length: 16 residues. V lost 1 base, J lost 4 bases, and 8 bases stayed unmatched. Here the CDR3 DNA reads TGCGCCAGCAGCTTGATGGCTAGCGGGAGTAGGTACGAGCAGTACTTC. Translating it yields CASSLMASGSRYEQYF.

CDR3 protein: CASRWTGLVNTEAFF. Written as DNA, the CDR3 is TGTGCCAGCAGATGGACAGGGTTGGTGAACACTGAAGCTTTCTTT. The chain couples TRBV25-1 to TRBJ1-1; 8 bases agree with TRBD1. Germline lookup yields CDR1 MGHDK and CDR2 SYGVNS. J lost 0 bases, V lost 6 bases, and 6 bases had no gene match. The length of the CDR3 is 15 residues.

The count of this clonotype is one. The chain links TRBV27 to TRBJ1-2, with 7 bases matching TRBD1. Germline V gene lookup returns CDR1 MNHEY and CDR2 SMNVEV (reference sequence). V was clipped by 4 bases and J by 4 bases; unmatched bases: 9. CDR3 length equals 15 residues. CDR3 loop: CASSSISGTAYGYTF. The CDR3 region has the DNA TGTGCCAGCAGTTCGATCTCCGGGACAGCCTATGGCTACACCTTC.

This clonotype was detected ten times or more. The rearrangement uses TRBV5-1 and TRBJ2-1; 9 bases agree with TRBD2. With V trimmed by 0 bases and J by 2 bases, 3 bases remained unmatched. The CDR3 length is 16 residues. Germline assignment: CDR1 SGHRS and CDR2 YFSETQ. For the CDR3, the DNA is TGCGCCAGCAGCTTGGGAATAGCGGGAGCCTACAATGAGCAGTTCTTC. Protein sequence: CASSLGIAGAYNEQFF.

This clonotype was picked up a small number of times. The chain employs TRBV24-1 and TRBJ2-2; TRBD1 matches 10 bases. The CDR3 is 15 residues long. The V gene end was trimmed by 3 bases and the J gene end by 7 bases; junction bases not matched to a gene: 4. Germline CDR1 reads KGHDR; CDR2 reads SFDVKD. CDR3 in amino acids: CATSDDRGPGGELFF. CDR3 coding DNA: TGTGCCACCAGTGATGACAGGGGGCCCGGCGGGGAGCTGTTTTTT.

This clonotype occurred a few times. This chain connects TRBV5-1 to TRBJ2-1; TRBD2 matches at 7 bases. Germline V gene sequence: CDR1 SGHRS, CDR2 YFSETQ. V shed 4 bases and J 8 bases; nucleotides not matched to a gene: 9. This CDR3 is built from 14 residues. The CDR3: CASSPGLVNDEQFF. For the CDR3, the DNA is TGCGCCAGCAGCCCCGGACTAGTCAACGATGAGCAGTTCTTC.

The chain joins TRBV11-3 to TRBJ2-1; weak D call: TRBD1 (6 bases). The CDR3 totals 12 residues. Germline V gives CDR1 SGHNT, CDR2 YENEEA. Trimming left V 0 bases short and J 15 bases short, with 12 bases between. The CDR3 sequence is CASSLETGMMFF. The CDR3 nucleotides are TGTGCCAGCAGCTTAGAAACAGGGATGATGTTCTTC.

The chain's CDR3 is CASTWTTNTEAFF. As DNA, the CDR3 is TGTGCCAGCACCTGGACGACAAACACTGAAGCTTTCTTT. The rearrangement uses TRBV6-1 and TRBJ1-1; no clear D gene. Germline values: CDR1 MNHNS, CDR2 SASEGT. V gave up 7 bases and J gave up 2 bases, with 11 bases separating them. The CDR3 sequence is 13 residues long.

The genes are TRBV5-6 and TRBJ2-3; 12 nucleotides line up with TRBD2. Per germline, CDR1 SGHDT and CDR2 YYEEEE. V trimming: 0 bases; J trimming: 4 bases; junction bases outside the gene matches: 3. This CDR3 is built from 16 residues. CDR3 sequence (DNA): TGTGCCAGCAGCTTGGGGACTAGCGGGATCGCAGATACGCAGTATTTT. This sequence encodes CASSLGTSGIADTQYF.

This clonotype has a handful of counts. The chain links TRBV6-4 to TRBJ2-2; unclear D gene. This CDR3 has 14 residues. Between the trimmed V and J ends, which lost 4 bases and 2 bases, there was a span of 8 bases. CDR1 and CDR2 from the germline V gene are MRHNA and SNTAGT. The CDR3 is CASSGTVNTGELFF. CDR3 DNA: TGTGCCAGCAGTGGTACTGTTAACACCGGGGAGCTGTTTTTT.

The genes are TRBV5-1 and TRBJ2-7; the D gene is possibly TRBD2 (6 bases). Trimming left V 4 bases short and J 2 bases short, with 13 bases between. Germline assignment: CDR1 SGHRS and CDR2 YFSETQ. CDR3 length: 14 residues. The CDR3 coding sequence is TGCGCCAGCAGCCCCGACGGGGGTCCCTACGAGCAGTACGTC. It is translated as CASSPDGGPYEQYV.

The chain joins TRBV20-1 to TRBJ1-1, with no clear D. Germline assignment: CDR1 DFQATT and CDR2 SNEGSKA (reference sequence). The V and J ends lost 5 bases and 14 bases respectively, with 15 bases between them. The CDR3 runs to 10 residues. DNA for the CDR3: TGCAGTGCTGATTCGGGCCCTAGGTTCTTT. It specifies CSADSGPRFF.

The table lists this clonotype with many counts. The rearrangement links TRBV3-1 to TRBJ2-3; 13 positions match TRBD2. Germline values: CDR1 LGHDT, CDR2 YNNKEL (reference sequence). J lost 6 bases, V lost 6 bases, and 6 bases had no gene match. This CDR3 has 15 amino acids. Here the CDR3 reads CASSQGLAGHDTQYF. The CDR3 nucleotides read TGTGCCAGCAGTCAGGGACTAGCGGGACACGATACGCAGTATTTT.

The V gene is TRBV6-6, the J gene TRBJ2-7, with 9 positions matching TRBD1. The CDR3 runs to 13 residues. V shed 2 bases and J 9 bases; nucleotides not matched to a gene: 5. Germline assignment: CDR1 MNHNY and CDR2 SVGAGI (reference sequence). Here the CDR3 DNA reads TGTGCCAGCAGTTACGGACAGGGGTGGCGGCAGTACTTC. Its protein is CASSYGQGWRQYF.

The table lists this clonotype with a few counts. The rearrangement joins TRBV4-2 to TRBJ2-3; 7 bases align to TRBD2. Germline CDR1 is LGHNA and CDR2 is YNFKEQ. This CDR3 has 17 amino acids. Germline trimming cut 0 bases from V and 1 base from J; bases unmatched to any gene: 7. DNA for the CDR3: TGTGCCAGCAGCCAAGATTTCGCGGGAGTGGGCACAGATACGCAGTATTTT. Protein sequence: CASSQDFAGVGTDTQYF.

In its sample, this clonotype was seen a few times. The rearrangement links TRBV3-1 to TRBJ2-1; 7 bases map to TRBD2. Trimming at V came to 3 bases and at J to 10 bases, leaving 18 bases not matched to a gene. Germline CDR1 is LGHDT and CDR2 is YNNKEL (reference sequence). The CDR3 sequence is 17 residues long. The CDR3 DNA reads TGTGCCAGCAGCCAGACCACCTCGGGACTATTACGATGGGAGCAGTTCTTC. It translates to CASSQTTSGLLRWEQFF.

The V call is TRBV7-8, the J call TRBJ2-1; TRBD2 matches 7 bases. The CDR3 runs 17 residues. Germline V lookup: CDR1 SGHVS, CDR2 FQNEAQ. The V gene end was trimmed by 2 bases and the J gene end by 5 bases; junction bases not matched to a gene: 12. CDR3 protein: CASSLPRRLADNNEQFF. CDR3 DNA sequence: TGTGCCAGCAGCTTACCCCGGCGTCTAGCGGACAACAATGAGCAGTTCTTC.

The rearrangement links TRBV20-1 to TRBJ2-7; TRBD2 aligns across 10 bases. The CDR3 has 13 residues. Looked up from germline, CDR1 is DFQATT and CDR2 is SNEGSKA (reference sequence). V was clipped by 6 bases and J by 4 bases; unmatched bases: 6. In nucleotides, the CDR3 is TGCAGTGCCCGGGGGACTAGCGTATACGAGCAGTACTTC. Translating gives CSARGTSVYEQYF.

This clonotype was seen at least ten times. The chain uses TRBV10-2 and TRBJ1-6; D is ambiguous. Trimming left V 3 bases short and J 7 bases short, with 7 bases between. The CDR3 spans 13 residues. CDR1 WSHSY and CDR2 SAAADI come from the germline V gene. The CDR3 here is CASSDLGNSPLHF. In DNA form, the CDR3 reads TGCGCCAGCAGTGACCTCGGGAATTCACCCCTCCACTTT.

This clonotype was seen a handful of times. The rearrangement uses TRBV3-1 and TRBJ2-7, with 12 bases fitting TRBD2. J was trimmed by 2 bases and V by 4 bases; bases with no gene match: 6. Germline V lookup: CDR1 LGHDT, CDR2 YNNKEL (reference sequence). This CDR3 has 16 amino acids. The CDR3 nucleotides read TGTGCCAGCAGCCGCAGACTAGCGGGAGCCCCCTACGAGCAGTACTTC. Translating it yields CASSRRLAGAPYEQYF.

This clonotype turned up a few times. This chain uses TRBV10-3 with TRBJ2-5; D call uncertain. The CDR3 has 13 residues. V was pared by 6 bases and J by 0 bases, with 8 bases between. The germline V gene has CDR1 ENHRY and CDR2 SYGVKD. This CDR3 reads CAIRDGYQETQYF. The CDR3 nucleotides are TGTGCCATCAGGGACGGGTACCAAGAGACCCAGTACTTC.

There are many counts of this clonotype. V usage is TRBV3-1 and J usage is TRBJ1-5, with D perhaps TRBD1 (6 bases). The CDR3 covers 15 residues. Trimming took 6 bases from V and 2 from J, leaving 14 bases between them. Germline loops: CDR1 LGHDT, CDR2 YNNKEL (reference sequence). The CDR3, as DNA: TGTGCCAGCAGTCCGTCAGGGGATGGCAATCAGCCCCAGCATTTT. It translates to CASSPSGDGNQPQHF.

This clonotype has ten or more counts. This chain joins TRBV29-1 and TRBJ2-1, with D possibly TRBD2 on 6 matching bases. The CDR3 spans 10 residues. Germline-derived CDR1 and CDR2 are SQVTM and ANQGSEA. V lost 7 bases and J 7 bases, leaving 8 bases between the germline ends. CDR3 DNA sequence: TGCAGCGCCGGGGGAAATGAGCAGTTCTTC. Encoded protein: CSAGGNEQFF.

This sequence joins TRBV10-3 and TRBJ1-2; D uncertain. The length of the CDR3 is 13 residues. Germline assignment: CDR1 ENHRY and CDR2 SYGVKD. The V and J ends lost 6 bases and 1 base respectively, with 9 bases between them. Here the CDR3 reads CAIRTGDNYGYTF. The CDR3 nucleotides read TGTGCCATCAGGACTGGGGATAACTATGGCTACACCTTC.